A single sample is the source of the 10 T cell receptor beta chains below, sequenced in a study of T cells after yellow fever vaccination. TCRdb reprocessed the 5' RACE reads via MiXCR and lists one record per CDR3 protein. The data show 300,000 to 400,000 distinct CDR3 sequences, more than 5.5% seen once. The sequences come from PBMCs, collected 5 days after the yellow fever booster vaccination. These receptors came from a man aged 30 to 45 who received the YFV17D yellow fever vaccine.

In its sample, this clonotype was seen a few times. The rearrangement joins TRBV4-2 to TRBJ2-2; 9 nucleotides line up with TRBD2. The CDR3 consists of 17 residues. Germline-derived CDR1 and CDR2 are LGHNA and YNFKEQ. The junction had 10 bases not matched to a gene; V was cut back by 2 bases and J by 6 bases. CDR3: CASSQKREASWAGELFF. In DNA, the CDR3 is TGTGCCAGCAGCCAAAAGCGGGAGGCGTCGTGGGCCGGGGAGCTGTTTTTT.

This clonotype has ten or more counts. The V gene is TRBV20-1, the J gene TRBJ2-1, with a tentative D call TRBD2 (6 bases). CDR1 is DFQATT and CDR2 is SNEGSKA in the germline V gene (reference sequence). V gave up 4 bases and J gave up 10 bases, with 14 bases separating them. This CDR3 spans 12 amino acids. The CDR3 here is CSATEGASEQFF. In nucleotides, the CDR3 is TGCAGTGCTACGGAGGGCGCAAGCGAGCAGTTCTTC.

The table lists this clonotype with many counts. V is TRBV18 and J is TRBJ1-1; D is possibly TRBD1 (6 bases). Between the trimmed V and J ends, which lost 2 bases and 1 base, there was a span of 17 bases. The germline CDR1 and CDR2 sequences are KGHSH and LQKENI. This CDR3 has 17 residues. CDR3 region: CASSPAGAGYANTEAFF. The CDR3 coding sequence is TGTGCCAGCTCACCAGCGGGGGCAGGGTATGCGAACACTGAAGCTTTCTTT. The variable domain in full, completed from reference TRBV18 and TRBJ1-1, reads NAGVMQNPRHLVRRRGQEARLRCSPMKGHSHVYWYRQLPEEGLKFMVYLQKENIIDESGMPKERFSAEFPKEGPSILRIQQVVRGDSAAYFCASSPAGAGYANTEAFFGQGTRLTVV.

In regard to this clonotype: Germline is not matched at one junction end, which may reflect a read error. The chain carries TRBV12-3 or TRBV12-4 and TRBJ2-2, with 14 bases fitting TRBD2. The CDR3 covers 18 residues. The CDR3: CAISFPGLAGAYTGELFF. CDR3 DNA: TGTGCCATCAGTTTTCCGGGACTAGCGGGAGCGTATACCGGGGAGCTGTTTTTT.

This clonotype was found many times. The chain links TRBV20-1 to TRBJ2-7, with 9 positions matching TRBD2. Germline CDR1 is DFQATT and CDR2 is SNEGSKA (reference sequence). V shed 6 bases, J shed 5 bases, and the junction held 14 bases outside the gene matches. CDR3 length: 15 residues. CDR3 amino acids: CSAQGLARHPNEQYF. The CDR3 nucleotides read TGCAGTGCGCAAGGACTAGCGCGACATCCCAACGAGCAGTACTTC.

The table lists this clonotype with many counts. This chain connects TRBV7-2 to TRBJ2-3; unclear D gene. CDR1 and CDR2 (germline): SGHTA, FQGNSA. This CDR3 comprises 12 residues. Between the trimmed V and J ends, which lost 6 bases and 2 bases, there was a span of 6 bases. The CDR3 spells CASRNYTDTQYF. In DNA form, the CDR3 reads TGTGCCAGCAGGAACTACACAGATACGCAGTATTTT.

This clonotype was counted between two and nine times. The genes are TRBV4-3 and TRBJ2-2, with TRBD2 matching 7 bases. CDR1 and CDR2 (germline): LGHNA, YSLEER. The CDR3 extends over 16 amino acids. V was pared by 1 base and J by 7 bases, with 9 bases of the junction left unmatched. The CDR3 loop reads CASSQVGRLAGGELFF. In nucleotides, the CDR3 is TGCGCCAGCAGCCAAGTTGGGCGACTAGCCGGCGGGGAGCTGTTTTTT.

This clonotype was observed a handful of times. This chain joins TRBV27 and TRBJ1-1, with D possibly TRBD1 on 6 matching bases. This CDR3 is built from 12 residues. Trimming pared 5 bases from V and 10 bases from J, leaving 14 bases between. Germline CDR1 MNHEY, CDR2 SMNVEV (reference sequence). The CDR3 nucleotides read TGTGCCAGCAGTCCCCCGCGGGGGCGAGCTTTCTTT. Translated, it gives CASSPPRGRAFF.

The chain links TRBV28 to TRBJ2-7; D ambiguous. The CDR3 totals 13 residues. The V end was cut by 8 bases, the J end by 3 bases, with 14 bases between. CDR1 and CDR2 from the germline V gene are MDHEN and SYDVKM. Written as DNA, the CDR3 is TGTGCCAGCTCTCGAACACCACTCTACGAGCAGTACTTC. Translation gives CASSRTPLYEQYF.

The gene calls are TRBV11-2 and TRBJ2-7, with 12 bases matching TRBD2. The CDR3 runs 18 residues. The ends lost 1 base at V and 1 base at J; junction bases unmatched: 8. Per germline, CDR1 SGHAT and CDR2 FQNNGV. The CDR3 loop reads CASSLVRASGRASYEQYF. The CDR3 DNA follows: TGTGCCAGCAGCTTAGTAAGAGCTAGCGGGAGGGCTTCCTACGAGCAGTACTTC.